This T cell receptor (beta chain) comes out of a study of shared clonotypes between healthy human individuals. Study overall: The cohort had two women and three men, ages 18 to 49.

Data came from immunoSEQ multiplex PCR; TCRdb stores just in-frame clones and leaves some out. The data contain hundreds of thousands of clones, roughly three quarters of them singletons. The sequenced material came from PBMCs. The receptor was derived from a woman in her thirties or forties in good health. Some clones in this sample may be carry-over from other donors' samples.

The chain's CDR3 is CAISAGQGGEQYF. The CDR3 DNA sequence: TGTGCCATCAGTGCCGGACAGGGGGGCGAGCAGTACTTC. V usage is TRBV10-3 and J usage is TRBJ2-7; 10 bases are a match to TRBD1. CDR1 is ENHRY and CDR2 is SYGVKD in the germline V gene. V was pared by 4 bases and J by 6 bases, with 3 bases of the junction left unmatched. The CDR3 sequence is 13 residues long.